The present TCR beta chain was sequenced within a study of control samples from healthy donors and cancer patients. The assay was immunoSEQ multiplex PCR, and TCRdb's table has in-frame clones only and misses some. The table includes about 130,000 clones, roughly 87% detected once. The CDR3 is 15 residues long. CDR1 MRHNA and CDR2 SNTAGT come from the germline V gene. Trimming removed 3 bases at V and 1 base at J, with 11 bases between. Sequenced sample: blood. The V call is TRBV6-4, the J call TRBJ2-3, with D possibly being TRBD2 (5 bases). The sequence was obtained from a man younger than 30 in good health. This CDR3 is CASSDPGSGTDTQYF. Here the CDR3 DNA reads TGTGCCAGCAGTGATCCTGGTAGCGGCACAGATACGCAGTATTTT.